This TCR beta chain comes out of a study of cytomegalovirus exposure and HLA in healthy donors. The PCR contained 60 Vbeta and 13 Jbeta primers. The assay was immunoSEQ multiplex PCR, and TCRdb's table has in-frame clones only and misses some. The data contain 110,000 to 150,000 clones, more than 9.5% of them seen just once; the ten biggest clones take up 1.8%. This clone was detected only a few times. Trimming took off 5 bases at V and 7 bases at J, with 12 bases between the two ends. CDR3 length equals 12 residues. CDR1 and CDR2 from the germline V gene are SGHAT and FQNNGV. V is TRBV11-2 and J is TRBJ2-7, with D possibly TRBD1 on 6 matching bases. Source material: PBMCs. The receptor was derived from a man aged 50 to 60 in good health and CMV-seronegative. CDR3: CASSLSGQEQYF. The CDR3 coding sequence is TGTGCCAGCAGCCTCTCAGGACAGGAGCAGTACTTC.